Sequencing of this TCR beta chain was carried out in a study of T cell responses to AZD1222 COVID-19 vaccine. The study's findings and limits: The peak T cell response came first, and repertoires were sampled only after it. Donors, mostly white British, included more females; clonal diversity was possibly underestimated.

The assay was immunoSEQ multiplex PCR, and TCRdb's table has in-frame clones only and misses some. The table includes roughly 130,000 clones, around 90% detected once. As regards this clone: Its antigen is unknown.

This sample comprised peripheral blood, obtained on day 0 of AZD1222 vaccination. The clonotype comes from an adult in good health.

CDR3 sequence reads: CASSLTGGAEAFF. CDR3 DNA sequence: TGTGCCAGCAGCTTAACGGGGGGGGCTGAAGCTTTCTTT. The J gene is TRBJ1-1, the V gene TRBV5-4, with TRBD1 as a possible D gene (5 bases). Trimming left V 2 bases short and J 6 bases short, with 11 bases between. CDR3 length: 13 residues. CDR1 is SGHNT and CDR2 is YYREEE in the germline V gene (reference sequence).